This TCR beta chain was sequenced for a study of blood T cell repertoires in COVID-19. Across the study: The samples span acute and convalescent COVID-19 from the United States, Italy and Spain. PBMCs, B-cell-depleted T cells, or T cells were the source of the cDNA or gDNA that made up the material.

The trim removed 0 bases at V and 5 bases at J, leaving 8 bases unmatched. This CDR3 is built from 17 residues. Germline CDR1 and CDR2: GTSNPN and SVGIG (reference sequence). Per the study methods: Amplified reference gene primers provided the basis for estimating nucleated cell counts. Produced via immunoSEQ multiplex PCR; TCRdb's table is partial and in-frame only. The V and J calls and clone size are taken from that table; D and trimming were inferred from the DNA. The table records 150,000 to 200,000 clones, 80% to 90% of them present only once. The chain combines TRBV30 with TRBJ2-1; 12 bases are shared with TRBD2. Sequencing used peripheral blood. This TCR was sampled from a man aged 55 to 70 with acute or convalescent COVID-19. CDR3 in DNA: TGTGCCTGGAGTGTAGGACTAGCGGGAAGGACGGACAATGAGCAGTTCTTC. Amino acids: CAWSVGLAGRTDNEQFF.